This T cell receptor (beta chain) stems from a study of T cell clonotyping in hematopoietic cell transplantation. Study observations and caveats: Pathologically expanded recipient clonotypes increased progressively from day 30 to day 180 as diversity fell. Higher Inverse Simpson Index values in graft donor and pretransplant recipient predicted broader posttransplant TCR diversity. Few recipient clonotypes overlapped donors; over 97% were de novo at given depth.

Using immunoSEQ multiplex PCR, the repertoire was profiled, and TCRdb retains in-frame clones only, with some absent. The table records more than 7,000 clones, 85% of them present only once. Recipient blood drawn about 28 days pretransplant and days 30, 100, 180 after. Details on this clone: What it recognizes is unknown.

Germline V gene lookup returns CDR1 SGHRS and CDR2 YFSETQ. Deletions cut 4 bases from V and 0 bases from J, with 14 bases between. This CDR3 has 17 residues. The chain links TRBV5-1 to TRBJ1-6; D remains unclear. This receptor was taken from a female patient under 45 who had an allogeneic stem cell transplant, so the T cells may come from the graft donor. Some clones in this sample may be carry-over from other donors' samples. This material consisted of PBMCs, taken 180 days after allogeneic stem cell transplant. CDR3 protein: CASSPGTADSYNSPLHF. The CDR3 coding sequence is TGCGCCAGCAGCCCGGGCACTGCCGACTCCTATAATTCACCCCTCCACTTT.